The TCR beta chain described here comes from a study of cytomegalovirus exposure and HLA in healthy donors. Study-level findings and limits: Reports described diagnosis of cytomegalovirus status by the classifier as highly specific and sensitive. One later analysis, an examination of the 100 to 150 validation repertoires, found that first-cohort TCR clusters tended to co-occur in them.

The table came from immunoSEQ multiplex PCR; TCRdb's copy has only in-frame clones and leaves some out. The data hold some 340,000 clones, with 87% observed a single time. About this clone: The antigen is not known.

The clonotype comes from a woman in her twenties or thirties in good health and CMV-seropositive. Sequencing was performed on PBMCs.

CDR3 protein: CASSSRTGGVHQPQHF. The CDR3 DNA reads TGTGCCAGCAGTTCTCGGACAGGAGGGGTGCATCAGCCCCAGCATTTT. V usage is TRBV6-5 and J usage is TRBJ1-5, with TRBD1 matching 7 bases. Germline V lookup: CDR1 MNHEY, CDR2 SVGAGI. The V and J ends lost 4 bases and 5 bases, in that order; junction bases with no gene match: 11. The CDR3 is 16 amino acids.